This passage covers 18 T cell receptor beta chains from one sample sequenced in a study of spatial heterogeneity in lung cancer. Time point noted: sample taken at primary tumor resection. Each CDR3 protein gets one entry after TCRdb re-called the 5' RACE reads with MiXCR. The repertoire includes around 2,700 distinct CDR3 sequences, 1.9% of them detected once, and more than 15% sits in the top ten. The sequencing here drew on normal lung tissue next to the tumor, taken at surgery. The receptors stem from a male donor with early-stage non-small cell lung cancer.

This clonotype was seen at least ten times. The rearrangement joins TRBV4-3 to TRBJ2-7; D perhaps matches TRBD2 (5 bases). The CDR3 length is 16 residues. Germline CDR1 and CDR2: LGHNA and YSLEER. The V end lost 0 bases, the J end lost 3 bases, and 15 bases lay between the germline ends. CDR3 nucleotide sequence: TGCGCCAGCAGCCAAGAGCGGGCCCCCGGGATCTACGAGCAGTACTTC. The encoded protein is CASSQERAPGIYEQYF.

This clonotype was detected many times. This may be a read error, as it is one base from a much larger clone. The chain uses TRBV28 and TRBJ1-2, with a weak D call TRBD1 (6 bases). The CDR3 contains 11 residues. The V gene's germline CDR1 is MDHEN and CDR2 SYDVKM. CDR3: CASSLAGGYNF. The CDR3, as DNA: TGTGCCAGCAGTTTAGCGGGGGGCTACAACTTC.

This clonotype has ten or more counts. J is TRBJ1-2 and V is TRBV28, with D perhaps TRBD1 (5 bases). Germline CDR1 is MDHEN and CDR2 is SYDVKM. The V gene lost 6 bases and the J gene lost 12 bases, with 29 bases spanning the gap. CDR3 length equals 16 residues. The CDR3: CASSSIGGGFSGGDTF. The CDR3 nucleotides read TGTGCCAGCAGCTCCATCGGGGGGGGATTTTCAGGAGGCGACACCTTC.

At least ten counts were recorded for this clonotype. V usage is TRBV6-2 or TRBV6-3 and J usage is TRBJ2-2; 7 nucleotides agree with TRBD1. J gave up 4 bases and V 0 bases, and 8 bases lay outside the gene matches. Germline assignment: CDR1 MNHEY and CDR2 SVGEGT. The CDR3 has 17 amino acids. CDR3 DNA sequence: TGTGCCAGCAGTTACTCCAGACAGGGTACAAGCACCGGGGAGCTGTTTTTT. It yields the protein CASSYSRQGTSTGELFF.

Judged by abundance, this clonotype is medium-sized. The chain couples TRBV5-1 to TRBJ1-3; D ambiguous. The CDR3 is made up of 14 amino acids. Germline CDR1 SGHRS, CDR2 YFSETQ. Trimming took 0 bases from V and 3 from J, leaving 7 bases between them. The CDR3 spells CASSLDPVGNTIYF. In DNA form, the CDR3 reads TGCGCCAGCAGCTTGGACCCCGTTGGAAACACCATATATTTT. Complete variable domain (other parts from reference TRBV5-1 and TRBJ1-3): KAGVTQTPRYLIKTRGQQVTLSCSPISGHRSVSWYQQTPGQGLQFLFEYFSETQRNKGNFPGRFSGRQFSNSRSEMNVSTLELGDSALYLCASSLDPVGNTIYFGEGSWLTVV.

This clonotype was seen at least ten times. The chain recombines TRBV2 with TRBJ2-5; D gene uncertain. The germline gives CDR1 SNHLY, CDR2 FYNNEI. V was clipped by 7 bases and J by 4 bases, with 7 bases between them. CDR3 length equals 11 residues. CDR3 in amino acids: CASTWGETQYF. The CDR3 nucleotides are TGTGCCAGCACCTGGGGAGAGACCCAGTACTTC.

This clonotype is classed as hyperexpanded. The gene calls are TRBV10-3 and TRBJ1-6, with D unclear. This CDR3 is built from 14 residues. The germline CDR1 and CDR2 sequences are ENHRY and SYGVKD. V was pared by 3 bases and J by 8 bases, with 11 bases between. CDR3 sequence (DNA): TGTGCCATCAGTGACCGGAGTAAGGATTCACCCCTCCACTTT. Amino acid sequence: CAISDRSKDSPLHF.

This clonotype was picked up many times. This chain connects TRBV12-3 or TRBV12-4 to TRBJ1-1; 9 bases agree with TRBD1. The ends lost 5 bases at V and 4 bases at J; junction bases unmatched: 5. This CDR3 has 14 residues. DNA of the CDR3: TGTGCCAGCAGTCCAACAGGGGGCAGCACTGAAGCTTTCTTT. Protein sequence: CASSPTGGSTEAFF.

This clonotype is deemed large. This chain links TRBV6-4 with TRBJ2-3; no clear D gene. CDR1 is MRHNA and CDR2 is SNTAGT in the germline V gene. The CDR3 contains 13 residues. V dropped 6 bases and J dropped 1 base, with 8 bases sitting between them. CDR3 residues: CASSQVGTDTQYF. The DNA for the CDR3 is TGTGCCAGCAGCCAGGTGGGCACAGATACGCAGTATTTT.

In its sample, this clonotype is medium-sized (0.01 to 0.1%). The chain has TRBV20-1 and TRBJ2-2; 8 bases align to TRBD2. Trimming removed 0 bases from V and 6 bases from J; junction bases left unmatched: 3. Looked up from germline, CDR1 is DFQATT and CDR2 is SNEGSKA (reference sequence). CDR3 length: 14 amino acids. The CDR3: CSARDGGAPGELFF. The CDR3 DNA follows: TGCAGTGCTAGAGACGGGGGGGCCCCCGGGGAGCTGTTTTTT.

In this sample, this clonotype is medium-sized. The chain links TRBV25-1 to TRBJ2-5; the D gene could be TRBD1 or TRBD2 (6 bases each). The CDR3 extends over 14 amino acids. V dropped 3 bases and J dropped 4 bases, with 12 bases sitting between them. The germline V gene has CDR1 MGHDK and CDR2 SYGVNS. The CDR3 DNA follows: TGTGCCAGCAGTGATCTGGGGGGCGCAGAGACCCAGTACTTC. This sequence encodes CASSDLGGAETQYF.

This clonotype is judged large. The chain employs TRBV11-2 and TRBJ1-1; 7 positions agree with TRBD1. The CDR3 loop spans 15 amino acids. The J segment lost 0 bases and the V segment lost 3 bases, leaving 4 bases of the junction unmatched. Looked up from germline, CDR1 is SGHAT and CDR2 is FQNNGV. CDR3 amino acids: CASSLLTGLNTEAFF. CDR3 nucleotides: TGTGCCAGCAGCTTGTTGACAGGGCTGAACACTGAAGCTTTCTTT.

By share, this clonotype ranks as large. The rearrangement uses TRBV19 and TRBJ1-5; no firm D call. V lost 5 bases and J lost 2, with 10 bases in between. The CDR3 contains 14 residues. From germline, CDR1 is LNHDA and CDR2 SQIVND (reference sequence). The CDR3 sequence: CASSVALGNQPQHF. DNA for the CDR3: TGTGCCAGTAGTGTGGCATTGGGCAATCAGCCCCAGCATTTT.

This clonotype was recorded at least ten times. The chain recombines TRBV10-3 with TRBJ2-2; 11 bases fit TRBD1. Germline values: CDR1 ENHRY, CDR2 SYGVKD. J lost 4 bases, V lost 11 bases, and 9 bases had no gene match. The CDR3 sequence is 15 residues long. This CDR3 reads CAAQAGTGGTGELFF. For the CDR3, the DNA is TGTGCCGCCCAGGCCGGGACAGGGGGCACCGGGGAGCTGTTTTTT.

This clonotype is medium-sized by share. The gene calls are TRBV4-1 and TRBJ1-1; D is unresolved. Per the germline V gene, CDR1 is MGHRA and CDR2 is YSYEKL. The CDR3 contains 16 residues. With 4 bases removed from V and 8 bases from J, the gap between germline ends came to 23 bases. CDR3 region: CASSRDEGRSKIEAFF. The CDR3 nucleotides read TGCGCCAGCAGCCGAGACGAAGGCAGGTCAAAAATCGAAGCTTTCTTT.

Relative to its sample, this clonotype is medium-sized (0.01 to 0.1%). This chain joins TRBV7-2 and TRBJ2-4, with TRBD2 matching over 7 bases. The ends lost 2 bases at V and 0 bases at J; junction bases unmatched: 10. This CDR3 is 18 amino acids long. Germline V gene data show CDR1 as SGHTA and CDR2 as FQGNSA. The CDR3 DNA reads TGTGCCAGCAGCTTACTTCTCCAAGCGGGACTAGCCAAAAACATTCAGTACTTC. This gives the protein CASSLLLQAGLAKNIQYF. Filled out from reference TRBV7-2 and TRBJ2-4, the complete variable domain reads GAGVSQSPSNKVTEKGKDVELRCDPISGHTALYWYRQSLGQGLEFLIYFQGNSAPDKSGLPSDRFSAERTGGSVSTLTIQRTQQEDSAVYLCASSLLLQAGLAKNIQYFGAGTRLSVL.

This clonotype ranks as medium-sized. The V gene is TRBV28, the J gene TRBJ2-7, with 7 bases that match TRBD2. The CDR3 totals 12 residues. Trimming at V came to 5 bases and at J to 11 bases, leaving 9 bases not matched to a gene. Germline assignment: CDR1 MDHEN and CDR2 SYDVKM. In DNA, the CDR3 is TGTGCCAGCAGTCTCCCGGGACTAAGGGAGTACTTC. This sequence encodes CASSLPGLREYF.

Sample share makes this clonotype medium-sized. This CDR3 reads CATSGGQRDTIYF. DNA of the CDR3: TGTGCCACCAGTGGGGGGCAACGGGACACCATATATTTT. V and J are TRBV24-1 and TRBJ1-3; possibly TRBD1 for D (6 bases). The CDR3 consists of 13 residues. The germline V and J ends were trimmed by 5 bases and 8 bases, with 12 bases remaining between them. CDR1 is KGHDR and CDR2 is SFDVKD in the germline V gene.